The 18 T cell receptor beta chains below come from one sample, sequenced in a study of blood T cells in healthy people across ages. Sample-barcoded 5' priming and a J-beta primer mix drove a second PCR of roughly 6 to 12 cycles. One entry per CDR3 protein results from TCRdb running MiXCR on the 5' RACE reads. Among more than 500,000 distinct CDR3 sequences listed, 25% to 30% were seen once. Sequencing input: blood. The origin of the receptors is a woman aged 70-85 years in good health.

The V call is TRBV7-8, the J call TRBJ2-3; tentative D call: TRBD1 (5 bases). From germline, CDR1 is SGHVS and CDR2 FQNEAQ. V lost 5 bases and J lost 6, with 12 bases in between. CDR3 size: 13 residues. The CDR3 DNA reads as TGTGCCAGCAGCAATGGGAAGGGGGATACGCAGTATTTT. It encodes CASSNGKGDTQYF.

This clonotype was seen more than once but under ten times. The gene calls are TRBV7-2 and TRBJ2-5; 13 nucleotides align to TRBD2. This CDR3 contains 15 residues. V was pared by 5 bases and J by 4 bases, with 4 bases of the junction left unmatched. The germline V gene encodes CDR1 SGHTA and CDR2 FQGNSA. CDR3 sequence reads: CASSARTSGGETQYF. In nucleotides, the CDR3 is TGTGCCAGCAGCGCACGGACTAGCGGGGGAGAGACCCAGTACTTC.

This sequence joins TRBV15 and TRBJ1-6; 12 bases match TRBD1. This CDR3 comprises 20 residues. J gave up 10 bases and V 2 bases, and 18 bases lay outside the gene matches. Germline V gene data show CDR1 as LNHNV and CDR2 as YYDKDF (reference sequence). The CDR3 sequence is CATSRSRDRGRGFYRSPLHF. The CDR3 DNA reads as TGTGCCACCAGCAGATCCCGGGACAGGGGGCGCGGGTTTTACCGATCACCCCTCCACTTT.

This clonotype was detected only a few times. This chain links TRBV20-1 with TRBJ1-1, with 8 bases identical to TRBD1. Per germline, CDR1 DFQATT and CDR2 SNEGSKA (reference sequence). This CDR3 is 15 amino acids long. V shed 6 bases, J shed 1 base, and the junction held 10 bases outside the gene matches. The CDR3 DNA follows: TGCAGTGCGTTCAGGGGGCCTCGGGGGAACACTGAAGCTTTCTTT. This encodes CSAFRGPRGNTEAFF.

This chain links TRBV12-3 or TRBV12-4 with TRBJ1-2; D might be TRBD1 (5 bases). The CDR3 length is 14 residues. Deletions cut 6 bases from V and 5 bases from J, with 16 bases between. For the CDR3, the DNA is TGTGCCAGCAGAGGACACGGAACATCGTATGGCTACACCTTC. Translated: CASRGHGTSYGYTF.

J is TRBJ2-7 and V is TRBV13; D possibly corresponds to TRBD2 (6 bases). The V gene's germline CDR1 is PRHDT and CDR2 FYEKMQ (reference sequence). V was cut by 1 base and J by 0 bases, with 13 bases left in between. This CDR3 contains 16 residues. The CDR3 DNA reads TGTGCCAGCAGCTTAGCAGGGCGGGGACTCTCCTACGAGCAGTACTTC. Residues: CASSLAGRGLSYEQYF.

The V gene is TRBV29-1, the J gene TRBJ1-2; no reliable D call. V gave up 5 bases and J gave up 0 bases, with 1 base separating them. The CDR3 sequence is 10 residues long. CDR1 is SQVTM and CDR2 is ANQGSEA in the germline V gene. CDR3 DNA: TGCAGCGTTACTAACTATGGCTACACCTTC. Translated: CSVTNYGYTF.

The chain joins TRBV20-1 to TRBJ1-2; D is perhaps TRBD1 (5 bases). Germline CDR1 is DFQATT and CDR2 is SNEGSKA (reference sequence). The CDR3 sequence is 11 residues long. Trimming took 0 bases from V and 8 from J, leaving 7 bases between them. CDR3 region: CSARDEGGYTF. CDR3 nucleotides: TGCAGTGCTAGAGACGAGGGGGGCTACACCTTC.

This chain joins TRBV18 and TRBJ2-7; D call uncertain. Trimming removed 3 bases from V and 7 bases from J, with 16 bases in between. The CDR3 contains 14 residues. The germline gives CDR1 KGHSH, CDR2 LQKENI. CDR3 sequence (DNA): TGTGCCAGCTCACCCGATAGCCACCTCGGGGAGCAGTACTTC. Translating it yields CASSPDSHLGEQYF.

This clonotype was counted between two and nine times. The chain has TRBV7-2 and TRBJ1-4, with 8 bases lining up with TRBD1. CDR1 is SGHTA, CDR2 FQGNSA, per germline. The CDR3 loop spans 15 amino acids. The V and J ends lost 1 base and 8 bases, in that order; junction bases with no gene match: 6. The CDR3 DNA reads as TGTGCCAGCAGCTTAGGCAGGGGGCTAGAGGAAAAACTGTTTTTT. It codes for CASSLGRGLEEKLFF.

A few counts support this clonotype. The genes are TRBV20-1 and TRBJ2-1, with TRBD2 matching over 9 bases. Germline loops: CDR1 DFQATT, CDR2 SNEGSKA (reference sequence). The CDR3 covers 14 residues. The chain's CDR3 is CSPQRLAGLPEQFF. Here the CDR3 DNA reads TGCAGCCCCCAGCGGCTAGCGGGGCTCCCTGAGCAGTTCTTC.

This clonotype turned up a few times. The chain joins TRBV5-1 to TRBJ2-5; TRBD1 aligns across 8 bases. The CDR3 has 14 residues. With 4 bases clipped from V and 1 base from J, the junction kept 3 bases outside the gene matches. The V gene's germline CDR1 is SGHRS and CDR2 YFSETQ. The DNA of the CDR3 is TGCGCCAGCAGCCACGGACAGGGCCAAGAGACCCAGTACTTC. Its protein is CASSHGQGQETQYF.

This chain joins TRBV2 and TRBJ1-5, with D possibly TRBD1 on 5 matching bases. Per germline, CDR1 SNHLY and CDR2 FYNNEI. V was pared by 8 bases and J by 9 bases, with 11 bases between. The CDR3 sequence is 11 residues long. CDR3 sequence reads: CASGGSPPQHF. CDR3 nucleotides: TGTGCCAGCGGGGGGTCTCCGCCCCAGCATTTT.

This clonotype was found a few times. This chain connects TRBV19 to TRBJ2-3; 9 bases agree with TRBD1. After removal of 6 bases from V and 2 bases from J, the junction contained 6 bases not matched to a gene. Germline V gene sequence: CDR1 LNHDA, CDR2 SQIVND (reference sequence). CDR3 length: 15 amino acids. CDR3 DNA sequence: TGTGCCAGTAGCTTCGGGACAGGGTTCACAGATACGCAGTATTTT. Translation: CASSFGTGFTDTQYF. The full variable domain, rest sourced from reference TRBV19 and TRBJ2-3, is DGGITQSPKYLFRKEGQNVTLSCEQNLNHDAMYWYRQDPGQGLRLIYYSQIVNDFQKGDIAEGYSVSREKKESFPLTVTSAQKNPTAFYLCASSFGTGFTDTQYFGPGTRLTVL.

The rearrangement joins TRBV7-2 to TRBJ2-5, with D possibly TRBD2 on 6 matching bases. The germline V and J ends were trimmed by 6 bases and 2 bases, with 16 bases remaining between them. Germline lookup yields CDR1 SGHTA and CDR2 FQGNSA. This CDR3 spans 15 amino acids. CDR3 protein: CASRWISGGQETQYF. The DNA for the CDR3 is TGTGCCAGCAGGTGGATTAGCGGCGGTCAAGAGACCCAGTACTTC. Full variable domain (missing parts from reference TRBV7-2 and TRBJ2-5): GAGVSQSPSNKVTEKGKDVELRCDPISGHTALYWYRQSLGQGLEFLIYFQGNSAPDKSGLPSDRFSAERTGGSVSTLTIQRTQQEDSAVYLCASRWISGGQETQYFGPGTRLLVL.

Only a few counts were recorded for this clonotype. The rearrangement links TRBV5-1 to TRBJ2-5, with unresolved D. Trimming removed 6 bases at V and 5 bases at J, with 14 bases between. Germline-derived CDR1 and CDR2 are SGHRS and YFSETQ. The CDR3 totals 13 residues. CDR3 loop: CASTTTPGETQYF. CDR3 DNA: TGCGCCAGCACCACGACACCCGGGGAGACCCAGTACTTC.

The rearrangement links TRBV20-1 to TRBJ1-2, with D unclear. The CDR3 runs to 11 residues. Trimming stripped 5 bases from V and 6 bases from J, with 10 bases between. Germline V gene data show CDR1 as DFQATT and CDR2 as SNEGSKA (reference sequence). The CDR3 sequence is CSAVTPNGYTF. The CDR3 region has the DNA TGCAGTGCTGTGACACCTAATGGCTACACCTTC.

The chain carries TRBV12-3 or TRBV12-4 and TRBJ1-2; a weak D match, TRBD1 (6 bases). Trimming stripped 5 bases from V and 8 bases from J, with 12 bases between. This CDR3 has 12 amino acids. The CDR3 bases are TGTGCCAGCAGTCAACAGGGACGGGGCTACACCTTC. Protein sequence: CASSQQGRGYTF.